The entry below describes one T cell receptor beta chain. Germline values: CDR1 SQVTM, CDR2 ANQGSEA. The length of the CDR3 is 15 residues. V was clipped by 4 bases and J by 0 bases; unmatched bases: 3. The sample belongs to a study of cytomegalovirus exposure and HLA in healthy donors. Use of 60 Vbeta and 13 Jbeta primers characterized the PCR. The table came from immunoSEQ multiplex PCR; TCRdb's copy has only in-frame clones and leaves some out. The sample yields under 150,000 clones, just under 85% seen once. This receptor was taken from a boy between 2 and 10 years old in good health and CMV-seronegative. The chain carries TRBV29-1 and TRBJ1-2, with 12 bases aligning to TRBD1. Source material: PBMCs. The CDR3 protein is CSVGGTGGSNYGYTF. The CDR3 DNA follows: TGCAGCGTTGGAGGGACAGGGGGCTCTAACTATGGCTACACCTTC.